These T cell receptor beta chains were read from a single sample in a study of blood T cell repertoires in COVID-19. Here immunoSEQ multiplex PCR was the method, and the copy in TCRdb shows in-frame clones only, minus some. The table shows some 110,000 clones, with around 86% occurring only once. The sequencing input was peripheral blood. These receptors all come from a man in his 70s with acute or convalescent COVID-19. The CDR3 runs from the conserved cysteine through the conserved F or W. D genes are given only for firm matches. Clone size appears in some rows only: once, few, many, or a class for an expanded clone.

d_gene: TRBD1; v_gene: TRBV18; abundance: NA; j_gene: TRBJ2-1; CDR3aa: CASSTGGGESDEQFF; CDR3nt: TGTGCCAGCTCGACAGGGGGCGGGGAGAGTGACGAGCAGTTCTTC
d_gene: NA; v_gene: TRBV5-1; abundance: NA; j_gene: TRBJ1-3; CDR3aa: CASSLSGDYSGNTIYF; CDR3nt: TGCGCCAGCAGCTTGTCGGGGGACTACTCTGGAAACACCATATATTTT
d_gene: TRBD2; v_gene: TRBV5-8; abundance: NA; j_gene: TRBJ2-1; CDR3aa: CASSLAGLADYNEQFF; CDR3nt: TGTGCCAGCAGCTTGGCGGGACTAGCGGATTACAATGAGCAGTTCTTC
d_gene: TRBD2; v_gene: TRBV4-2; abundance: NA; j_gene: TRBJ2-3; CDR3aa: CASSQGTSSDTQYF; CDR3nt: TGTGCCAGCAGCCAGGGGACTAGTTCAGATACGCAGTATTTT
d_gene: NA; v_gene: TRBV5-4; abundance: NA; j_gene: TRBJ1-4; CDR3aa: CASQVGEKLFF; CDR3nt: TGTGCCAGCCAGGTGGGCGAAAAACTGTTTTTT
d_gene: NA; v_gene: TRBV6-5; abundance: once; j_gene: TRBJ1-1; CDR3aa: CASSYSFGGNTEAFF; CDR3nt: TGTGCCAGCAGTTACTCGTTCGGTGGGAACACTGAAGCTTTCTTT
d_gene: NA; v_gene: TRBV27; abundance: NA; j_gene: TRBJ2-1; CDR3aa: CASSSILQGNNEQFF; CDR3nt: TGTGCCAGCAGCTCGATTTTACAGGGTAACAATGAGCAGTTCTTC
d_gene: TRBD2; v_gene: TRBV28; abundance: NA; j_gene: TRBJ2-1; CDR3aa: CASSLIRGGGGSAEQFF; CDR3nt: TGTGCCAGCAGTTTGATTCGCGGGGGGGGTGGATCTGCTGAGCAGTTCTTC
d_gene: NA; v_gene: TRBV6-6; abundance: NA; j_gene: TRBJ2-1; CDR3aa: CASIAGLYNEQFF; CDR3nt: TGTGCCAGCATTGCGGGGTTATACAATGAGCAGTTCTTC
d_gene: NA; v_gene: TRBV12-3/TRBV12-4; abundance: NA; j_gene: TRBJ1-1; CDR3aa: CASSLNRDTEAFF; CDR3nt: TGTGCCAGCAGTTTAAACCGGGACACTGAAGCTTTCTTT
d_gene: NA; v_gene: TRBV28; abundance: few; j_gene: TRBJ1-1; CDR3aa: CASSVSDSPWTEAFF; CDR3nt: TGTGCCAGCAGTGTCTCCGACAGCCCGTGGACTGAAGCTTTCTTT
d_gene: TRBD1; v_gene: TRBV2; abundance: NA; j_gene: TRBJ2-2; CDR3aa: CASSQQGGQGAGELFF; CDR3nt: TGTGCCAGCAGCCAACAAGGCGGACAGGGCGCCGGGGAGCTGTTTTTT
d_gene: TRBD1; v_gene: TRBV28; abundance: NA; j_gene: TRBJ1-1; CDR3aa: CASSPDGQGVYTEAFF; CDR3nt: TGTGCCAGCAGTCCCGATGGACAGGGCGTATATACTGAAGCTTTCTTT
d_gene: TRBD1; v_gene: TRBV9; abundance: NA; j_gene: TRBJ1-3; CDR3aa: CASSPRPRQGAGNTIYF; CDR3nt: TGTGCCAGCAGCCCCCGACCCCGACAGGGTGCCGGAAACACCATATATTTT
d_gene: NA; v_gene: TRBV9; abundance: many; j_gene: TRBJ1-4; CDR3aa: CASSRPGEKLFF; CDR3nt: TGTGCCAGCAGCCGACCCGGGGAAAAACTGTTTTTT
d_gene: NA; v_gene: TRBV19; abundance: once; j_gene: TRBJ1-1; CDR3aa: CASSPRGGDTEAFF; CDR3nt: TGTGCCAGTAGCCCCAGGGGAGGGGACACTGAAGCTTTCTTT
d_gene: TRBD2; v_gene: TRBV30; abundance: NA; j_gene: TRBJ2-1; CDR3aa: CAWAIAGGYNEQFF; CDR3nt: TGTGCCTGGGCCATAGCGGGGGGGTACAATGAGCAGTTCTTC
d_gene: NA; v_gene: TRBV12-3/TRBV12-4; abundance: NA; j_gene: TRBJ2-2; CDR3aa: CASSYSPTGELFF; CDR3nt: TGTGCCAGCAGTTATAGCCCCACCGGGGAGCTGTTTTTT
d_gene: NA; v_gene: TRBV6-5; abundance: once; j_gene: TRBJ2-5; CDR3aa: CASRLGGFQETQYF; CDR3nt: TGTGCCAGCAGACTCGGCGGCTTCCAAGAGACCCAGTACTTC
d_gene: TRBD1; v_gene: TRBV9; abundance: NA; j_gene: TRBJ2-1; CDR3aa: CASSVGVGQGNNEQFF; CDR3nt: TGTGCCAGCAGCGTAGGGGTGGGACAGGGGAACAATGAGCAGTTCTTC
d_gene: TRBD2; v_gene: TRBV5-1; abundance: NA; j_gene: TRBJ2-3; CDR3aa: CASSLELAGGGGDTQYF; CDR3nt: TGCGCCAGCAGCTTGGAACTAGCGGGAGGGGGTGGAGATACGCAGTATTTT
d_gene: TRBD2; v_gene: TRBV6-5; abundance: once; j_gene: TRBJ2-1; CDR3aa: CASSHRGGSNEQFF; CDR3nt: TGTGCCAGCAGCCACCGGGGCGGGAGCAATGAGCAGTTCTTC
d_gene: NA; v_gene: TRBV21-1; abundance: NA; j_gene: TRBJ1-4; CDR3aa: CASSPQTGEHEKLFF; CDR3nt: TGTGCCAGCAGCCCCCAGACAGGAGAGCATGAAAAACTGTTTTTT
d_gene: NA; v_gene: TRBV28; abundance: NA; j_gene: TRBJ1-2; CDR3aa: CASSLGGARNYGYTF; CDR3nt: TGTGCCAGCAGTTTGGGAGGGGCGAGAAACTATGGCTACACCTTC
d_gene: NA; v_gene: TRBV7-3; abundance: NA; j_gene: TRBJ2-3; CDR3aa: CASSPDRSGLRTDTQYF; CDR3nt: TGTGCCAGCAGCCCCGATCGATCGGGACTTCGCACAGATACGCAGTATTTT
d_gene: TRBD2; v_gene: TRBV4-1; abundance: NA; j_gene: TRBJ2-1; CDR3aa: CASSQGTSGGRNEQFF; CDR3nt: TGCGCCAGCAGCCAAGGAACTAGCGGGGGGAGAAATGAGCAGTTCTTC
d_gene: TRBD1; v_gene: TRBV5-1; abundance: few; j_gene: TRBJ1-6; CDR3aa: CASSQARGDSPLHF; CDR3nt: TGCGCCAGCAGCCAGGCCAGGGGGGATTCACCCCTCCACTTT
d_gene: NA; v_gene: TRBV2; abundance: NA; j_gene: TRBJ2-2; CDR3aa: CASSFGELIGELFF; CDR3nt: TGTGCCAGCAGTTTCGGGGAGCTTATCGGGGAGCTGTTTTTT
d_gene: NA; v_gene: TRBV28; abundance: NA; j_gene: TRBJ2-7; CDR3aa: CASSPSSVSYEQYF; CDR3nt: TGTGCCAGCAGTCCATCTAGCGTTTCCTACGAGCAGTACTTC
d_gene: NA; v_gene: TRBV30; abundance: NA; j_gene: TRBJ1-6; CDR3aa: CAWSVRRDEGNSPLHF; CDR3nt: TGTGCCTGGAGTGTAAGGAGGGACGAGGGTAATTCACCCCTCCACTTT
d_gene: TRBD1; v_gene: TRBV30; abundance: once; j_gene: TRBJ1-2; CDR3aa: CARSGQFNYGYTF; CDR3nt: TGTGCCCGATCGGGACAGTTTAACTATGGCTACACCTTC
d_gene: TRBD1; v_gene: TRBV7-3; abundance: once; j_gene: TRBJ2-7; CDR3aa: CASSLRGQGLTYEQYF; CDR3nt: TGTGCCAGCAGCTTAAGGGGACAGGGGCTTACCTACGAGCAGTACTTC
d_gene: NA; v_gene: TRBV5-6; abundance: NA; j_gene: TRBJ2-1; CDR3aa: CASSWTQDVVNEQFF; CDR3nt: TGTGCCAGCAGCTGGACACAGGATGTGGTCAATGAGCAGTTCTTC
d_gene: NA; v_gene: TRBV9; abundance: NA; j_gene: TRBJ1-6; CDR3aa: CASSVGGQPDSPLHF; CDR3nt: TGTGCCAGCAGCGTCGGCGGACAGCCTGATTCACCCCTCCACTTT
d_gene: NA; v_gene: TRBV21-1; abundance: NA; j_gene: TRBJ1-4; CDR3aa: CASYRTGGVEKLFF; CDR3nt: TGTGCCAGTTACCGGACAGGGGGTGTTGAAAAACTGTTTTTT
d_gene: NA; v_gene: TRBV5-6; abundance: NA; j_gene: TRBJ2-7; CDR3aa: CASSLSGSVEQYF; CDR3nt: TGTGCCAGCAGCTTGTCGGGTTCGGTCGAGCAGTACTTC
d_gene: NA; v_gene: TRBV7-9; abundance: NA; j_gene: TRBJ2-1; CDR3aa: CASSRESGNEQFF; CDR3nt: TGTGCCAGCAGCCGCGAATCAGGGAATGAGCAGTTCTTC
d_gene: NA; v_gene: TRBV6-5; abundance: NA; j_gene: TRBJ2-7; CDR3aa: CASSYSREGAQYEQYF; CDR3nt: TGTGCCAGCAGTTACTCCCGGGAGGGGGCCCAATACGAGCAGTACTTC
d_gene: NA; v_gene: TRBV21-1; abundance: once; j_gene: TRBJ1-4; CDR3aa: CASSPLDFSFNEKLFF; CDR3nt: TGTGCCAGCAGTCCCCTTGACTTCAGCTTTAATGAAAAACTGTTTTTT
d_gene: NA; v_gene: TRBV5-1; abundance: NA; j_gene: TRBJ2-2; CDR3aa: CASRPGLTITGELFF; CDR3nt: TGCGCCAGCAGACCCGGACTTACAATCACCGGGGAGCTGTTTTTT
d_gene: NA; v_gene: TRBV5-6; abundance: few; j_gene: TRBJ1-5; CDR3aa: CASSTGGSGNQPQHF; CDR3nt: TGTGCCAGCAGCACCGGGGGGAGCGGCAATCAGCCCCAGCATTTT
d_gene: NA; v_gene: TRBV11-2; abundance: NA; j_gene: TRBJ1-1; CDR3aa: CASTFWEGNTEAFF; CDR3nt: TGTGCCAGCACCTTCTGGGAGGGGAACACTGAAGCTTTCTTT
d_gene: TRBD2; v_gene: TRBV4-2; abundance: NA; j_gene: TRBJ2-5; CDR3aa: CASSQERGGETQYF; CDR3nt: TGTGCCAGCAGCCAAGAGAGGGGAGGGGAGACCCAGTACTTC
d_gene: TRBD1; v_gene: TRBV6-2/TRBV6-3; abundance: NA; j_gene: TRBJ1-1; CDR3aa: CASTPGQGYTEAFF; CDR3nt: TGTGCCAGCACCCCGGGACAGGGGTACACTGAAGCTTTCTTT
d_gene: NA; v_gene: TRBV3-1/TRBV3-2; abundance: NA; j_gene: TRBJ2-3; CDR3aa: CASSQGRQASTDTQYF; CDR3nt: TGTGCCAGCAGCCAAGGGCGTCAGGCCAGCACAGATACGCAGTATTTT
d_gene: NA; v_gene: TRBV5-1; abundance: NA; j_gene: TRBJ2-3; CDR3aa: CASRNAAGDTQYF; CDR3nt: TGCGCCAGCAGAAACGCCGCGGGGGATACGCAGTATTTT
d_gene: NA; v_gene: TRBV7-9; abundance: NA; j_gene: TRBJ1-4; CDR3aa: CASSSGGGKLFF; CDR3nt: TGTGCCAGCAGCTCGGGGGGCGGAAAACTGTTTTTT
d_gene: TRBD1; v_gene: TRBV24-1; abundance: NA; j_gene: TRBJ2-1; CDR3aa: CATSDTVAGGNEQFF; CDR3nt: TGTGCCACCAGTGATACCGTGGCAGGGGGCAATGAGCAGTTCTTC
d_gene: NA; v_gene: TRBV5-1; abundance: NA; j_gene: TRBJ1-2; CDR3aa: CASSLFDPAQGFGYGYTF; CDR3nt: TGCGCCAGCAGCTTGTTCGACCCTGCCCAGGGTTTTGGCTATGGCTACACCTTC
d_gene: TRBD2; v_gene: TRBV18; abundance: NA; j_gene: TRBJ2-3; CDR3aa: CASRTKPGLASDTQYF; CDR3nt: TGTGCCAGCAGAACAAAACCGGGACTAGCATCTGATACGCAGTATTTT
d_gene: NA; v_gene: TRBV3-1/TRBV3-2; abundance: NA; j_gene: TRBJ2-5; CDR3aa: CASSQGWGEETQYF; CDR3nt: TGTGCCAGCAGCCAAGGTTGGGGGGAAGAGACCCAGTACTTC
d_gene: NA; v_gene: TRBV7-9; abundance: many; j_gene: TRBJ1-1; CDR3aa: CASSFGDTEAFF; CDR3nt: TGTGCCAGCAGCTTCGGGGACACTGAAGCTTTCTTT
d_gene: NA; v_gene: TRBV28; abundance: NA; j_gene: TRBJ1-3; CDR3aa: CASSLGTLGNTIYF; CDR3nt: TGTGCCAGCAGTTTAGGGACTCTAGGAAACACCATATATTTT
d_gene: NA; v_gene: TRBV2; abundance: once; j_gene: TRBJ1-1; CDR3aa: CASRPLTVMNTEAFF; CDR3nt: TGTGCCAGCAGGCCATTGACAGTAATGAACACTGAAGCTTTCTTT
d_gene: NA; v_gene: TRBV18; abundance: few; j_gene: TRBJ1-1; CDR3aa: CASSPPVGRSGQAFF; CDR3nt: TGTGCCAGCTCACCACCTGTAGGAAGATCGGGTCAAGCTTTCTTT
d_gene: TRBD2; v_gene: TRBV5-1; abundance: NA; j_gene: TRBJ2-7; CDR3aa: CASSPTSGSYEQYF; CDR3nt: TGCGCCAGCAGCCCGACTAGCGGATCCTACGAGCAGTACTTC
d_gene: TRBD1; v_gene: TRBV6-6; abundance: NA; j_gene: TRBJ1-2; CDR3aa: CASSYSRAGTDGYTF; CDR3nt: TGTGCCAGCAGTTACTCTCGGGCGGGGACAGATGGCTACACCTTC